Below, one T cell receptor (beta chain) is given with its context. Assay: immunoSEQ multiplex PCR; the TCRdb copy retains only in-frame clones and omits some. The repertoire holds hundreds of thousands of clones, with more than 75% as singletons. This sample was included in a study of blood T cell repertoires in COVID-19. Germline loops: CDR1 MNHNS, CDR2 SASEGT. V dropped 0 bases and J dropped 4; count of bases not matched to a gene: 4. This CDR3 is 17 amino acids long. Specimen: PBMCs or T cells enriched from blood (not recorded which). The receptor was isolated from a man between 60 and 75 years old who had recovered from COVID-19. The chain combines TRBV6-1 with TRBJ1-5, with 12 bases aligning to TRBD1. The CDR3 sequence is CASSEAWGQGANQPQHF. CDR3 in DNA: TGTGCCAGCAGTGAAGCGTGGGGACAGGGGGCTAATCAGCCCCAGCATTTT.